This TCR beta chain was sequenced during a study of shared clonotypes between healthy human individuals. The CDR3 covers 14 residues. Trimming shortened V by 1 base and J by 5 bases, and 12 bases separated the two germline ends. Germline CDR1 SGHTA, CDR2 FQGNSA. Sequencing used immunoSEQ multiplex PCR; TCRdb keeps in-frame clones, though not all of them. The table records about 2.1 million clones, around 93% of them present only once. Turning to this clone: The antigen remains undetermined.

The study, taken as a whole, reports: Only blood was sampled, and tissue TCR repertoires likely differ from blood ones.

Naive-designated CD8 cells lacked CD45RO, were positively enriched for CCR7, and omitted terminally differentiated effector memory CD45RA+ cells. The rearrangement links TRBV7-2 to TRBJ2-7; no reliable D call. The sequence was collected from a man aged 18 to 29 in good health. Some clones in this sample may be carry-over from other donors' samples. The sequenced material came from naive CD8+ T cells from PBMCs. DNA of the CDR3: TGTGCCAGCAGCTTAGGTAGGGTATCAAACGAGCAGTACTTC. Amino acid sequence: CASSLGRVSNEQYF.